Below, 26 T cell receptor beta chains from the same sample are listed, as sequenced in a study of T-cell reconstitution after alpha-beta-depleted transplantation in children. Unique molecular identifiers were incorporated when the TCRbeta library was constructed. TCRdb reanalysed the PCR reads using MiXCR and keeps one entry per CDR3 protein. The table records hundreds of thousands of distinct CDR3 sequences, around 13% of them present only once. The specimen was PBMCs from the stem cell graft donor, collected from the stem cell graft. The origin of the receptors is a human donor who donated a stem cell graft to a child with combined immunodeficiency.

The chain is built from TRBV12-3 or TRBV12-4 and TRBJ2-3, with 7 bases lining up with TRBD1. CDR3 length: 16 residues. Trimming removed 8 bases from V and 3 bases from J; junction bases left unmatched: 14. CDR3 DNA: TGTGCCAGCGGGGATGGTCGGGGCAGGGGGACAGATACGCAGTATTTT. Its protein product is CASGDGRGRGTDTQYF.

V is TRBV4-3 and J is TRBJ2-1; weak D call: TRBD2 (5 bases). Trimming cost V 4 bases and J 5 bases, with 18 bases left between them. CDR3 length equals 16 residues. Per the germline V gene, CDR1 is LGHNA and CDR2 is YSLEER. CDR3 nucleotide sequence: TGCGCCAGCAGCCTCCTTACCGGGGAGAGGGACAATGAGCAGTTCTTC. Residues: CASSLLTGERDNEQFF.

CDR3 sequence: CASSSPRGPPEQYF. Here the CDR3 DNA reads TGTGCCAGCAGCTCCCCGCGGGGGCCGCCCGAGCAGTACTTC. V gene TRBV11-2 combines with J gene TRBJ2-7; TRBD2 might be the D (7 bases). V lost 4 bases to trimming and J lost 6 bases, with 16 bases between them. This CDR3 contains 14 residues. Germline CDR1 reads SGHAT; CDR2 reads FQNNGV.

The rearrangement links TRBV7-9 to TRBJ1-5, with D hard to call. The CDR3 is made up of 12 amino acids. Trimming shortened V by 5 bases and J by 0 bases, and 2 bases separated the two germline ends. In germline, CDR1 is SEHNR, CDR2 FQNEAQ (reference sequence). Here the CDR3 reads CASSRSNQPQHF. In DNA form, the CDR3 reads TGTGCCAGCAGCCGTAGCAATCAGCCCCAGCATTTT.

This sequence joins TRBV7-9 and TRBJ1-6; D gene unclear. The germline V gene has CDR1 SEHNR and CDR2 FQNEAQ (reference sequence). CDR3 length: 14 amino acids. V lost 3 bases, J lost 8 bases, and 11 bases lay in between. The CDR3 DNA reads TGTGCCAGCAGCTTGGGAACGTGGGATTCACCCCTCCACTTT. Its protein is CASSLGTWDSPLHF.

This clonotype was counted between two and nine times. This chain uses TRBV3-1 with TRBJ2-1; D remains ambiguous. V was trimmed by 2 bases and J by 5 bases, leaving 4 bases between them. Germline lookup yields CDR1 LGHDT and CDR2 YNNKEL (reference sequence). The CDR3 length is 12 residues. The CDR3 here is CASSQTHNEQFF. The CDR3, as DNA: TGTGCCAGCAGCCAAACTCACAATGAGCAGTTCTTC.

This clonotype has only a few counts. The V call is TRBV5-1, the J call TRBJ2-1; perhaps TRBD2 as D (6 bases). The CDR3 consists of 14 residues. In germline, CDR1 is SGHRS, CDR2 YFSETQ. V was shortened by 0 bases and J by 7 bases, with 11 bases between the two germline ends. The CDR3 region has the DNA TGCGCCAGCAGCTTGGACGGGAGTCCAAATGAGCAGTTCTTC. Its translation: CASSLDGSPNEQFF. Combining the CDR3 with reference TRBV5-1 and TRBJ2-1 gives the whole variable domain KAGVTQTPRYLIKTRGQQVTLSCSPISGHRSVSWYQQTPGQGLQFLFEYFSETQRNKGNFPGRFSGRQFSNSRSEMNVSTLELGDSALYLCASSLDGSPNEQFFGPGTRLTVL.

The chain uses TRBV7-9 and TRBJ2-1, with a weak D call TRBD1 (5 bases). Germline CDR1 and CDR2: SEHNR and FQNEAQ (reference sequence). Trimming took 4 bases from V and 0 from J, leaving 16 bases between them. The CDR3 is 17 amino acids. CDR3 in amino acids: CASSSPPDKSSYNEQFF. In DNA form, the CDR3 reads TGTGCCAGCAGCTCACCACCGGACAAGAGCTCCTACAATGAGCAGTTCTTC.

There are many counts of this clonotype. The V gene is TRBV10-3, the J gene TRBJ2-2; 8 bases align to TRBD2. The V gene's germline CDR1 is ENHRY and CDR2 SYGVKD. CDR3 length: 15 residues. The V and J ends lost 4 bases and 7 bases, in that order; junction bases with no gene match: 8. The CDR3 sequence: CAISALAATGGELFF. The CDR3, as DNA: TGTGCCATCAGTGCACTAGCGGCGACGGGCGGGGAGCTGTTTTTT.

This clonotype was counted only a few times. The chain recombines TRBV5-1 with TRBJ1-2, with D possibly TRBD1 on 6 matching bases. CDR3 size: 16 residues. Germline values: CDR1 SGHRS, CDR2 YFSETQ. Trimming took off 0 bases at V and 3 bases at J, with 15 bases between the two ends. The chain's CDR3 is CASSLGGNRVDYGYTF. The CDR3 DNA reads TGCGCCAGCAGCTTGGGGGGGAACAGGGTTGACTATGGCTACACCTTC. Full variable domain (rest looked up from reference TRBV5-1 and TRBJ1-2): KAGVTQTPRYLIKTRGQQVTLSCSPISGHRSVSWYQQTPGQGLQFLFEYFSETQRNKGNFPGRFSGRQFSNSRSEMNVSTLELGDSALYLCASSLGGNRVDYGYTFGSGTRLTVV.

The V and J genes are TRBV5-5 and TRBJ2-7; 11 bases agree with TRBD2. J was trimmed by 2 bases and V by 4 bases; bases with no gene match: 5. The CDR3 is 15 residues long. Per germline, CDR1 SGHKS and CDR2 YYEKEE (reference sequence). The CDR3: CASSGLLAGAYEQYF. As DNA, the CDR3 is TGTGCCAGCAGCGGACTACTAGCGGGAGCCTACGAGCAGTACTTC. The whole variable domain, filled in from reference TRBV5-5 and TRBJ2-7, reads DAGVTQSPTHLIKTRGQQVTLRCSPISGHKSVSWYQQVLGQGPQFIFQYYEKEERGRGNFPDRFSARQFPNYSSELNVNALLLGDSALYLCASSGLLAGAYEQYFGPGTRLTVT.

This clonotype was counted a few times. The chain uses TRBV14 and TRBJ2-7; TRBD1 agrees at 11 bases. V dropped 1 base and J dropped 6; count of bases not matched to a gene: 5. Germline CDR1 reads SGHDN; CDR2 reads FVKESK. The CDR3 runs to 15 residues. In nucleotides, the CDR3 is TGTGCCAGCAGCCAAGTGGGACAGGGGGTCCCCGAGCAGTACTTC. Translating it yields CASSQVGQGVPEQYF.

V usage is TRBV20-1 and J usage is TRBJ2-7, with 11 bases matching TRBD2. The CDR3 is 15 amino acids. J was trimmed by 0 bases and V by 5 bases; bases with no gene match: 6. Germline CDR1 and CDR2: DFQATT and SNEGSKA (reference sequence). CDR3 in DNA: TGCAGTGCTGACCCCGGGACTAGCGGCTCCTACGAGCAGTACTTC. It yields the protein CSADPGTSGSYEQYF.

The J gene is TRBJ2-3, the V gene TRBV6-1; no reliable D call. The CDR3 length is 14 residues. Between the trimmed V and J ends, which lost 6 bases and 2 bases, there was a span of 12 bases. Germline loops: CDR1 MNHNS, CDR2 SASEGT. The CDR3 sequence: CASSPIDDTDTQYF. CDR3 DNA: TGTGCCAGCAGCCCAATCGACGACACAGATACGCAGTATTTT.

This clonotype was picked up a small number of times. The chain uses TRBV15 and TRBJ2-2, with TRBD1 identical over 7 bases. Trimming at V came to 3 bases and at J to 4 bases, leaving 8 bases not matched to a gene. This CDR3 has 16 residues. Germline-derived CDR1 and CDR2 are LNHNV and YYDKDF (reference sequence). CDR3 in DNA: TGTGCCACCAGCAGCACAGGGGAATCGATCACCGGGGAGCTGTTTTTT. This codes for CATSSTGESITGELFF.

This clonotype appeared a few times. The rearrangement joins TRBV12-3 or TRBV12-4 to TRBJ1-2, with D unclear. Trimming cost V 3 bases and J 7 bases, with 9 bases left between them. The CDR3 runs 12 residues. In nucleotides, the CDR3 is TGTGCCAGCAGTTTCGGCAGTGCTGGCTACACCTTC. Its translation is CASSFGSAGYTF.

This clonotype was recorded a few times. This chain connects TRBV12-3 or TRBV12-4 to TRBJ1-2; a possible D gene is TRBD1 (6 bases). V was pared by 7 bases and J by 6 bases, with 24 bases between. The CDR3 totals 16 residues. In DNA, the CDR3 is TGTGCCAGCACCAAATGGGACAAGGGATCAGTAGATGGCTACACCTTC. Translation: CASTKWDKGSVDGYTF.

The sample holds a few counts of this clonotype. The chain is built from TRBV6-5 and TRBJ2-5; D not certain. V was cut by 6 bases and J by 7 bases, with 9 bases left in between. This CDR3 is 11 amino acids long. The germline gives CDR1 MNHEY, CDR2 SVGAGI. The CDR3 is CASSALRTQYF. The CDR3 nucleotides are TGTGCCAGCAGCGCCCTAAGGACCCAGTACTTC.

V usage is TRBV7-2 and J usage is TRBJ2-3; D unclear. The CDR3 covers 12 residues. Germline assignment: CDR1 SGHTA and CDR2 FQGNSA. V lost 4 bases and J 5 bases, leaving 7 bases between the germline ends. CDR3 in amino acids: CASSSTIDTQYF. CDR3 coding DNA: TGTGCCAGCAGCTCTACGATAGATACGCAGTATTTT. Combining the CDR3 with reference TRBV7-2 and TRBJ2-3 gives the whole variable domain GAGVSQSPSNKVTEKGKDVELRCDPISGHTALYWYRQSLGQGLEFLIYFQGNSAPDKSGLPSDRFSAERTGGSVSTLTIQRTQQEDSAVYLCASSSTIDTQYFGPGTRLTVL.

This clonotype was seen ten or more times. This sequence joins TRBV29-1 and TRBJ2-3, with 11 positions matching TRBD2. This CDR3 is built from 15 residues. V trimming: 2 bases; J trimming: 5 bases; junction bases outside the gene matches: 6. CDR1 SQVTM and CDR2 ANQGSEA come from the germline V gene. The CDR3 nucleotides are TGCAGCGTTGAACCGAAAACTAGCGGGGGAGATACGCAGTATTTT. It translates to CSVEPKTSGGDTQYF.

In its sample, this clonotype was seen many times. The chain combines TRBV20-1 with TRBJ2-3; 7 bases fit TRBD2. The CDR3 is 16 residues long. V dropped 4 bases and J dropped 1; count of bases not matched to a gene: 11. The germline gives CDR1 DFQATT, CDR2 SNEGSKA (reference sequence). The CDR3 loop reads CSAKPWPAGGTDTQYF. The CDR3 nucleotides read TGCAGTGCTAAGCCCTGGCCGGCGGGAGGCACAGATACGCAGTATTTT.

This clonotype was seen repeatedly, ten times or more. This chain joins TRBV5-6 and TRBJ2-1; D gene unclear. This CDR3 comprises 14 residues. CDR1 and CDR2 from the germline V gene are SGHDT and YYEEEE. The ends were cut back, 5 bases at V and 4 bases at J, with 13 bases in the middle. In DNA, the CDR3 is TGTGCCAGCAGAGCGCACGCGGCTTACAATGAGCAGTTCTTC. Translation: CASRAHAAYNEQFF.

J is TRBJ1-5 and V is TRBV24-1, with D unresolved. Trimming pared 0 bases from V and 5 bases from J, leaving 1 base between. The CDR3 contains 12 residues. Per the germline V gene, CDR1 is KGHDR and CDR2 is SFDVKD. CDR3 DNA: TGTGCCACCAGTGATTTGTATCAGCCCCAGCATTTT. Amino acids: CATSDLYQPQHF.

In its sample, this clonotype was seen many times. This rearrangement joins TRBV12-3 or TRBV12-4 to TRBJ2-7; the match to TRBD1 covers 7 bases. CDR3 length equals 14 residues. The V gene end was trimmed by 4 bases and the J gene end by 6 bases; junction bases not matched to a gene: 9. CDR3 residues: CASSSYSGTAEQYF. The DNA for the CDR3 is TGTGCCAGCAGTTCCTACTCCGGGACAGCCGAGCAGTACTTC.

The sample holds a few counts of this clonotype. The V call is TRBV7-9, the J call TRBJ1-5; no clear D gene. The CDR3 length is 12 residues. In germline, CDR1 is SEHNR, CDR2 FQNEAQ (reference sequence). V dropped 1 base and J dropped 8 bases, with 6 bases sitting between them. The CDR3 is CASSLEGEPQHF. CDR3 DNA sequence: TGTGCCAGCAGCTTAGAGGGTGAGCCCCAGCATTTT. The variable domain in full, completed from reference TRBV7-9 and TRBJ1-5, reads DTGVSQNPRHKITKRGQNVTFRCDPISEHNRLYWYRQTLGQGPEFLTYFQNEAQLEKSRLLSDRFSAERPKGSFSTLEIQRTEQGDSAMYLCASSLEGEPQHFGDGTRLSIL.

The chain uses TRBV7-9 and TRBJ1-5, with TRBD1 identical over 8 bases. Trimming took 5 bases from V and 1 from J; bases not matched to a gene: 4. This CDR3 contains 15 residues. Germline loops: CDR1 SEHNR, CDR2 FQNEAQ (reference sequence). The CDR3 nucleotides read TGTGCCAGCAGCGCAACAGGGGGGAGCAATCAGCCCCAGCATTTT. Protein product: CASSATGGSNQPQHF.